This T cell receptor beta chain was obtained from a study of blood T cell repertoires in COVID-19 (dated by TCRdb to the early 2020s). Background on the whole study: Samples from collaborators originated in the United States, Italy and Spain and spanned both the acute and convalescent phases of COVID-19. The prospective study material was composed of cDNA or gDNA derived from T cells, B-cell-depleted T cells, or PBMCs. Subjects who had been exposed to COVID-19, were actively infected with it, or had recovered from it provided the deeply sampled blood TCRbeta repertoires that made up the dataset. The repertoires were released in a freely available public database intended as a resource for research on the immune response to SARS-CoV-2. The samples were drawn from two sources: the first 160 participants of the ongoing ImmuneRACE study, and 1,000 to 1,500 subjects contributed by 6 global collaborators. Sample metadata almost always included a de-identified subject ID, COVID-19 status, age in years and sex. Where available, HLA class I and class II types were taken from metadata supplied by the sample provider and were not determined by assay-based typing. The investigation overall reported the following: How much clinical and demographic metadata was included differed by source and by participant, and the metadata was provided uncurated.

The V end gives up 5 bases and the J end 0 bases, leaving 8 bases in the junction not matched to a gene. From its cysteine to its phenylalanine, the CDR3 spans 16 amino acids. Just CDR3 DNA is preserved here, 48 bases in frame from base 1. Based on the germline V gene, the CDR1 and CDR2 sequences are SGHAT and FQNNGV. Each collaborating institution followed its own protocols to collect whole blood in K2EDTA tubes. For TCRbeta analysis, collaborators shipped samples in one of three forms: frozen whole blood, isolated PBMCs, or DNA extracted from either of those sample types. The immunoSEQ Assay, a bias-controlled multiplex PCR, was used to amplify TCRbeta CDR3 regions from genomic DNA. As for how the authors treated the data: Nucleated cell counts per sample were estimated from amplification of reference gene primers within the assay. To quantify the absolute abundance of each unique TCRbeta CDR3 rearrangement, sequence reads were collapsed and filtered. Productive Simpson clonality was computed per sample as the square root of Simpson's diversity index over productive rearrangements. What TCRdb holds here is the immuneACCESS table cut down to in-frame rearrangements. Part of the clones is not present; checked against another copy, under half of the missing clones reflect an unresolved V gene, and the others are unexplained. V, J and clone size reflect that table, while D and trimming were determined from the DNA. Here the sample has under 250,000 clones; roughly 80% occur a single time. The ten largest clones take up 5.5% to 8% of the sample.

With regard to this clone: The antigen it binds to is not known. No qualities accompany the bases; no much larger clone lies one base away.

The source material was peripheral blood. The receptor chain draws on TRBV11-2 and TRBJ2-3; TRBD1 agrees with 7 junctional bases. The receptor was isolated from a woman between 55 and 75 years old with active or convalescent COVID-19. The CDR3 reads as follows: CASSIQTGISTDTQYF. The DNA sequence follows: TGTGCCAGCAGCATCCAGACAGGGATAAGCACAGATACGCAGTATTTT.